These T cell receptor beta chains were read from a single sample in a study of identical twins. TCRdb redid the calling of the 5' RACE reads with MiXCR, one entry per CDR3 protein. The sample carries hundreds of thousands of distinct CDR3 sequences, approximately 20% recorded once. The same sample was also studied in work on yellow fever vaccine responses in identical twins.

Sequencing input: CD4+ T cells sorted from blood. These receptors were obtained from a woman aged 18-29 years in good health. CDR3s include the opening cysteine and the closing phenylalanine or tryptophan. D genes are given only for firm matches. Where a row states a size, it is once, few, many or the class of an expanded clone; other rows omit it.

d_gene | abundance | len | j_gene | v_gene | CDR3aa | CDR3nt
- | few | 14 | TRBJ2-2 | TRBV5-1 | CASSFGEDTGELFF | TGCGCCAGCAGCTTCGGGGAGGACACCGGGGAGCTGTTTTTT
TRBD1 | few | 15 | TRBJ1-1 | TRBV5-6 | CASSSRDRADTEAFF | TGTGCCAGCAGCTCCCGGGACAGGGCGGACACTGAAGCTTTCTTT
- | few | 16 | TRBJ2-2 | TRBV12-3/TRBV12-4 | CASSNLSSAYTGELFF | TGTGCCAGCAGCAACTTATCTAGCGCCTACACCGGGGAGCTGTTTTTT
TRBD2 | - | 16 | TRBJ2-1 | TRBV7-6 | CASSPKGLADDNEQFF | TGTGCCAGCAGCCCCAAGGGACTAGCGGATGACAATGAGCAGTTCTTC
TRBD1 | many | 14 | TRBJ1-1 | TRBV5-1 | CASSNDRVNTEAFF | TGCGCCAGCAGCAACGACAGGGTGAACACTGAAGCTTTCTTT
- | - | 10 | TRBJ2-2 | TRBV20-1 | CSAGPEELFF | TGCAGTGCCGGGCCGGAGGAGCTGTTTTTT
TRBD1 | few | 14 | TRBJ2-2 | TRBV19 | CASSWTGNTGELFF | TGTGCCAGTAGTTGGACAGGGAACACCGGGGAGCTGTTTTTT
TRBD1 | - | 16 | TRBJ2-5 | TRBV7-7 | CASSLAQGAGGETQYF | TGTGCCAGCAGCCTAGCACAGGGGGCAGGGGGAGAGACCCAGTACTTC
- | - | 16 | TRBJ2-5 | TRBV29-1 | CSVPAGATEPQETQYF | TGCAGCGTCCCGGCTGGAGCCACCGAACCCCAAGAGACCCAGTACTTC
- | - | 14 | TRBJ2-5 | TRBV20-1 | CSASPGTRGETQYF | TGCAGTGCTAGCCCCGGGACCCGAGGGGAGACCCAGTACTTC
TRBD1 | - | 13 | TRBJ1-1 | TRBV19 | CASSPPQGVEAFF | TGTGCCAGTAGTCCCCCACAGGGGGTTGAAGCTTTCTTT
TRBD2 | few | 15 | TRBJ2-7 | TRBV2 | CASSATTSVTYEQYF | TGTGCCAGCAGTGCCACGACTAGCGTGACCTACGAGCAGTACTTC
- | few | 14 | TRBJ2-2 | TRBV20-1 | CSARGVVNAGELFF | TGCAGTGCTAGAGGCGTAGTAAACGCCGGGGAGCTGTTTTTT
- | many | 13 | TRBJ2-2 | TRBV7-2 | CASSVANTGELFF | TGTGCCAGCAGCGTAGCGAACACCGGGGAGCTGTTTTTT
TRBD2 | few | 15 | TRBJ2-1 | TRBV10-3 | CAISVASGGYNEQFF | TGTGCCATCAGTGTCGCTAGCGGGGGTTACAATGAGCAGTTCTTC
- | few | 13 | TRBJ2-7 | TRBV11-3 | CASSLDVTHEQYF | TGTGCCAGCAGCTTAGATGTGACCCACGAGCAGTACTTC
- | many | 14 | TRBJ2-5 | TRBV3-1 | CASSPWGGQETQYF | TGTGCCAGCAGCCCCTGGGGCGGCCAAGAGACCCAGTACTTC
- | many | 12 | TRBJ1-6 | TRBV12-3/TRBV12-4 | CASSQDLSPLHF | TGTGCCAGCAGCCAAGACCTTTCACCCCTCCACTTT
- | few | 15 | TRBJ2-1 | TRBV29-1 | CSVGGGRETYNEQFF | TGCAGCGTTGGGGGGGGGCGGGAGACCTACAATGAGCAGTTCTTC
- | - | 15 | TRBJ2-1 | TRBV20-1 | CSAPRIGPGGNEQFF | TGCAGTGCTCCCAGGATTGGACCCGGGGGCAATGAGCAGTTCTTC
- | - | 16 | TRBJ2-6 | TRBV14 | CASSPLGGAGANVLTF | TGTGCCAGCAGCCCCCTCGGGGGTGCCGGGGCCAACGTCCTGACTTTC
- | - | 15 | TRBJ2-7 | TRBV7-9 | CASSFKDPYSYEQYF | TGTGCCAGCAGCTTTAAGGACCCATACTCCTACGAGCAGTACTTC
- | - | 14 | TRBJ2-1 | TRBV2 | CASSAGTAYNEQFF | TGTGCCAGCAGTGCCGGGACGGCCTACAATGAGCAGTTCTTC
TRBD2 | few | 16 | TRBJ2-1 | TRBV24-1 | CATSDRWGGDYNEQFF | TGTGCCACCAGTGATCGGTGGGGAGGGGACTACAATGAGCAGTTCTTC
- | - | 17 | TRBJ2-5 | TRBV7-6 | CASSLARYQGMGETQYF | TGTGCCAGCAGCTTAGCGCGGTACCAGGGGATGGGAGAGACCCAGTACTTC
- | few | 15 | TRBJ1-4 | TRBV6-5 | CASSYSSGGNEKLFF | TGTGCCAGCAGTTACTCTTCGGGGGGTAATGAAAAACTGTTTTTT
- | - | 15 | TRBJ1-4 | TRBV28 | CASSLTGGTNEKLFF | TGTGCCAGCAGCCTGACGGGGGGGACTAATGAAAAACTGTTTTTT
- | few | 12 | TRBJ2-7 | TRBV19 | CASSMLGYEQYF | TGTGCCAGTAGTATGCTGGGGTACGAGCAGTACTTC
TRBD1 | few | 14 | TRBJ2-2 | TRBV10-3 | CATDRGRRSGELFF | TGTGCCACAGACAGGGGGCGAAGGTCCGGGGAGCTGTTTTTT
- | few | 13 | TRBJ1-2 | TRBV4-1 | CASSQFDSYGYTF | TGCGCCAGCAGCCAATTCGATAGCTATGGCTACACCTTC
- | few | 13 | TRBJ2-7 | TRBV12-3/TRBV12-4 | CASRSGALNEQYF | TGTGCCAGCAGATCAGGGGCGTTAAACGAGCAGTACTTC
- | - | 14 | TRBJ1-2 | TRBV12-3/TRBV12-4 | CASRSLGGHYGYTF | TGTGCCAGCAGATCCCTGGGAGGCCACTATGGCTACACCTTC
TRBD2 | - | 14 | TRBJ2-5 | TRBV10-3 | CAAQHSGSRETQYF | TGTGCCGCACAGCATAGCGGGAGTCGGGAGACCCAGTACTTC
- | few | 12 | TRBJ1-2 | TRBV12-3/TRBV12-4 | CASRLTVYGYTF | TGTGCCAGCAGATTGACAGTCTATGGCTACACCTTC
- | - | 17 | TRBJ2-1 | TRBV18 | CASSPVPPLTSYNEQFF | TGTGCCAGCTCACCTGTTCCGCCCCTGACCTCCTACAATGAGCAGTTCTTC
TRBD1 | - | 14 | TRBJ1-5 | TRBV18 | CASSEDRGNQPQHF | TGTGCCAGCTCGGAGGACAGGGGCAATCAGCCCCAGCATTTT
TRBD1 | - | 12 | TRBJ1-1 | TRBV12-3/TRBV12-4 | CAANRGNSEAFF | TGTGCCGCGAACAGGGGAAACTCTGAAGCTTTCTTT
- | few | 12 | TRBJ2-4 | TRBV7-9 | CASSFNQGIQYF | TGTGCCAGCAGCTTCAATCAGGGTATTCAGTACTTC
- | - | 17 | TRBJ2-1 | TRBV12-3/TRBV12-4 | CASSLAGTSLVYNEQFF | TGTGCCAGCAGTTTAGCGGGAACCAGCCTGGTATACAATGAGCAGTTCTTC
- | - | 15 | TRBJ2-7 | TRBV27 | CASSLRGGDSYEQYF | TGTGCCAGCAGTCTTAGGGGGGGGGACAGCTACGAGCAGTACTTC
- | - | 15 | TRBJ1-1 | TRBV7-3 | CASSLSGAVNTEAFF | TGTGCCAGCAGCTTAAGCGGGGCAGTGAACACTGAAGCTTTCTTT
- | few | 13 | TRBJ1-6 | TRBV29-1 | CSVSTDGTGPLHF | TGCAGCGTTTCCACCGACGGAACCGGACCCCTCCACTTT
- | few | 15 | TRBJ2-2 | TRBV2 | CASSGIGTNTGELFF | TGTGCCAGCAGTGGGATCGGGACAAACACCGGGGAGCTGTTTTTT
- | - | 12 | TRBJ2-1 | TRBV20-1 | CSASGLTNEQFF | TGCAGTGCTAGCGGCTTAACCAATGAGCAGTTCTTC
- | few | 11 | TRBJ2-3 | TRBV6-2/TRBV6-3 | CASVSRDTQYF | TGTGCCAGCGTTTCTCGAGATACGCAGTATTTT
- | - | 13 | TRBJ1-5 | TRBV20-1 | CSARDLGGQPQHF | TGCAGTGCTAGAGATCTGGGGGGTCAGCCCCAGCATTTT
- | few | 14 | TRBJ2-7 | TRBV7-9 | CASSLEILSGEQYF | TGTGCCAGCAGCTTAGAGATCCTATCGGGGGAGCAGTACTTC
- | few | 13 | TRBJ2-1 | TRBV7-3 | CASSLNSVNEQFF | TGTGCCAGCAGCTTAAATAGTGTCAATGAGCAGTTCTTC
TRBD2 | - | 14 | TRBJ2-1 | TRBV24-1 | CATAGTSGINEQFF | TGTGCCACCGCCGGGACTAGCGGGATTAATGAGCAGTTCTTC
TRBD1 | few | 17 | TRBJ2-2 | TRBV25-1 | CASSDSPGQENTGELFF | TGTGCCAGCAGTGATTCTCCGGGACAGGAGAACACCGGGGAGCTGTTTTTT
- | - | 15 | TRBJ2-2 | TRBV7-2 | CASSLGLGTTGELFF | TGTGCCAGCAGCTTAGGCCTAGGGACCACCGGGGAGCTGTTTTTT
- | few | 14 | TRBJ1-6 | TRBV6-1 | CASRLGELNSPLHF | TGTGCCAGCCGGTTGGGGGAATTAAATTCACCCCTCCACTTT
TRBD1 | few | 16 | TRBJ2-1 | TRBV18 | CASSLKDRASYNEQFF | TGTGCCAGCTCACTTAAGGACAGGGCGTCCTACAATGAGCAGTTCTTC
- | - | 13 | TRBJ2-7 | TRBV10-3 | CAITGEPTYEQYF | TGTGCCATCACGGGCGAGCCAACCTACGAGCAGTACTTC